The next 26 T cell receptor beta chains were all read from a single sample in a study of blood T cell repertoires in COVID-19. The data were produced by immunoSEQ multiplex PCR, yet TCRdb's version contains in-frame clones alone and is incomplete. The sample shows a few hundred thousand clones, about nine tenths of them seen only once. The sequenced material came from PBMCs or T cells enriched from blood (not recorded which). These receptors all come from a woman aged 50 to 60 who had been exposed to COVID-19.

Only a few counts were recorded for this clone. This chain connects TRBV28 to TRBJ1-5; TRBD1 matches 7 bases. The V and J ends lost 5 bases and 0 bases, in that order; junction bases with no gene match: 13. Germline CDR1 is MDHEN and CDR2 is SYDVKM. This CDR3 region has 18 residues. The CDR3 sequence is CASSITGQKSYSNQPQHF. In nucleotides, the CDR3 is TGTGCCAGCAGTATAACGGGACAGAAAAGCTATAGCAATCAGCCCCAGCATTTT.

The V call is TRBV5-4, the J call TRBJ1-2; D is unresolved. Looked up from germline, CDR1 is SGHNT and CDR2 is YYREEE (reference sequence). Trimming removed 1 base from V and 5 bases from J, with 18 bases in between. The CDR3 is made up of 16 amino acids. For the CDR3, the DNA is TGTGCCAGCAGCTTGAGTGTAGAAGGAGACCCTTATGGCTACACCTTC. This sequence encodes CASSLSVEGDPYGYTF.

The rearrangement joins TRBV28 to TRBJ1-2, with D hard to call. CDR1 MDHEN and CDR2 SYDVKM come from the germline V gene. The CDR3 loop spans 14 amino acids. V was trimmed by 5 bases and J by 5 bases, leaving 15 bases between them. The DNA of the CDR3 is TGTGCCAGCAGTCCACCCCAGAGAGGGTATGGCTACACCTTC. Translating it yields CASSPPQRGYGYTF.

This clone was observed once. This chain links TRBV7-6 with TRBJ2-2; TRBD2 agrees at 12 bases. Trimming took 5 bases from V and 0 from J; bases not matched to a gene: 10. The germline V gene encodes CDR1 SGHVS and CDR2 FNYEAQ. The CDR3 loop spans 19 amino acids. The CDR3 sequence is CASSLSLAGGTANTGELFF. CDR3 DNA: TGTGCCAGCAGCCTCAGTCTAGCGGGGGGGACCGCGAACACCGGGGAGCTGTTTTTT. The full variable domain, in which reference TRBV7-6 and TRBJ2-2 provide the parts outside the CDR3, is GAGVSQSPRYKVTKRGQDVALRCDPISGHVSLYWYRQALGQGPEFLTYFNYEAQQDKSGLPNDRFSAERPEGSISTLTIQRTEQRDSAMYRCASSLSLAGGTANTGELFFGEGSRLTVL.

The chain links TRBV30 to TRBJ1-6; 8 bases line up with TRBD1. Germline V lookup: CDR1 GTSNPN, CDR2 SVGIG (reference sequence). The V and J ends lost 5 bases and 4 bases, in that order; junction bases with no gene match: 1. CDR3 length: 13 amino acids. CDR3 bases: TGTGCCTGGGACAGGGGATATAATTCACCCCTCCACTTT. It yields the protein CAWDRGYNSPLHF. Supplemented by reference TRBV30 and TRBJ1-6, the full variable domain reads SQTIHQWPATLVQPVGSPLSLECTVEGTSNPNLYWYRQAAGRGLQLLFYSVGIGQISSEVPQNLSASRPQDRQFILSSKKLLLSDSGFYLCAWDRGYNSPLHFGNGTRLTVT.

This chain connects TRBV14 to TRBJ1-2; TRBD1 is a possible D gene (5 bases). Per germline, CDR1 SGHDN and CDR2 FVKESK. The ends were cut back, 0 bases at V and 4 bases at J, with 21 bases in the middle. This CDR3 is 18 amino acids long. The CDR3 is CASSQDLPGFAFSYGYTF. For the CDR3, the DNA is TGTGCCAGCAGCCAAGATCTCCCAGGGTTTGCCTTTAGCTATGGCTACACCTTC.

V and J are TRBV28 and TRBJ1-3; no firm D call. Germline V gene lookup returns CDR1 MDHEN and CDR2 SYDVKM. The CDR3 is made up of 13 amino acids. Deletions cut 8 bases from V and 3 bases from J, with 11 bases between. The CDR3 here is CASHIGVGNTIYF. The CDR3 nucleotides are TGTGCCAGCCACATCGGGGTTGGAAACACCATATATTTT.

This clone was seen once. The CDR3 loop reads CASSAPGTGAYEQYF. The CDR3, as DNA: TGTGCCAGCAGTGCTCCCGGGACAGGGGCCTACGAGCAGTACTTC. The gene calls are TRBV28 and TRBJ2-7, with 10 bases that match TRBD1. In germline, CDR1 is MDHEN, CDR2 SYDVKM. V dropped 5 bases and J dropped 2; count of bases not matched to a gene: 6. This CDR3 contains 15 residues. Looking up the rest from reference TRBV28 and TRBJ2-7 gives the full variable domain: DVKVTQSSRYLVKRTGEKVFLECVQDMDHENMFWYRQDPGLGLRLIYFSYDVKMKEKGDIPEGYSVSREKKERFSLILESASTNQTSMYLCASSAPGTGAYEQYFGPGTRLTVT.

V is TRBV2 and J is TRBJ1-1; 7 bases fit TRBD1. Germline lookup yields CDR1 SNHLY and CDR2 FYNNEI. With 7 bases clipped from V and 1 base from J, the junction kept 3 bases outside the gene matches. The CDR3 length is 13 residues. CDR3 sequence reads: CASTGQENTEAFF. In nucleotides, the CDR3 is TGTGCCAGCACTGGACAGGAGAACACTGAAGCTTTCTTT. Combining the CDR3 with reference TRBV2 and TRBJ1-1 gives the whole variable domain EPEVTQTPSHQVTQMGQEVILRCVPISNHLYFYWYRQILGQKVEFLVSFYNNEISEKSEIFDDQFSVERPDGSNFTLKIRSTKLEDSAMYFCASTGQENTEAFFGQGTRLTVV.

The chain couples TRBV5-1 to TRBJ1-5; 12 bases are a match to TRBD1. CDR3 length: 16 amino acids. The germline CDR1 and CDR2 sequences are SGHRS and YFSETQ. Trimming cost V 4 bases and J 4 bases; bases outside gene matches: 6. The CDR3 DNA sequence: TGCGCCAGCAGCAGGGGGACAGGGGGCGAGAATCAGCCCCAGCATTTT. This encodes CASSRGTGGENQPQHF.

V is TRBV28 and J is TRBJ1-5; D gene ambiguous. Germline-derived CDR1 and CDR2 are MDHEN and SYDVKM. This CDR3 contains 14 residues. Trimming shortened V by 4 bases and J by 1 base, and 8 bases separated the two germline ends. The CDR3 reads CASSSTESNQPQHF. For the CDR3, the DNA is TGTGCCAGCAGTTCAACGGAGAGCAATCAGCCCCAGCATTTT. The whole variable domain, remainder taken from reference TRBV28 and TRBJ1-5, is DVKVTQSSRYLVKRTGEKVFLECVQDMDHENMFWYRQDPGLGLRLIYFSYDVKMKEKGDIPEGYSVSREKKERFSLILESASTNQTSMYLCASSSTESNQPQHFGDGTRLSIL.

This clone was seen a handful of times. V and J are TRBV5-1 and TRBJ1-1, with 8 bases lining up with TRBD1. V dropped 3 bases and J dropped 1; count of bases not matched to a gene: 11. The germline V gene has CDR1 SGHRS and CDR2 YFSETQ. CDR3 length: 17 amino acids. In nucleotides, the CDR3 is TGCGCCAGCAGCTCGTTCCCGGCAGGGGGCTCGAACACTGAAGCTTTCTTT. Translation gives CASSSFPAGGSNTEAFF.

The V gene is TRBV19, the J gene TRBJ1-6; D not resolved. With 6 bases removed from V and 0 bases from J, the gap between germline ends came to 6 bases. From germline, CDR1 is LNHDA and CDR2 SQIVND (reference sequence). The CDR3 covers 14 residues. CDR3 bases: TGTGCCAGTAGCCTCAGCTCCTATAATTCACCCCTCCACTTT. Protein: CASSLSSYNSPLHF.

The CDR3 DNA is TGTGCCAGCAGCGAGCGACAGGGGGCGCGTGGCTACACCTTC. This encodes CASSERQGARGYTF. The rearrangement uses TRBV9 and TRBJ1-2, with TRBD1 identical over 10 bases. The V and J ends lost 3 bases and 7 bases, in that order; junction bases with no gene match: 6. This CDR3 comprises 14 residues. Per germline, CDR1 SGDLS and CDR2 YYNGEE.

About this clone itself: One junction end disagrees with the germline gene, perhaps due to a read error. This chain joins TRBV10-3 and TRBJ1-5, with a possible D match to TRBD1 (6 bases). The CDR3 has 14 amino acids. Germline loops: CDR1 ENHRY, CDR2 SYGVKD. The CDR3, as DNA: TGCGCCATCAGGGGCGAACAGGGTTTACAGCCCCAGCATTTT. It encodes CAIRGEQGLQPQHF.

The chain carries TRBV5-1 and TRBJ1-3; TRBD1 agrees at 7 bases. Germline-derived CDR1 and CDR2 are SGHRS and YFSETQ. There are 15 residues in the CDR3. J was trimmed by 1 base and V by 1 base; bases with no gene match: 2. In nucleotides, the CDR3 is TGCGCCAGCAGCTTGTCGGGACAGTCTGGAAACACCATATATTTT. This gives the protein CASSLSGQSGNTIYF.

This chain uses TRBV2 with TRBJ2-1, with D tentatively TRBD2 (5 bases). V dropped 3 bases and J dropped 6 bases, with 21 bases sitting between them. Germline V gene sequence: CDR1 SNHLY, CDR2 FYNNEI. This CDR3 region has 17 residues. In DNA, the CDR3 is TGTGCCAGCAGTGACCCGGGGTCTGTTAAGGGATTCAATGAGCAGTTCTTC. Its translation is CASSDPGSVKGFNEQFF.

The chain combines TRBV3-1 (or the pseudogene TRBV3-2) with TRBJ1-2; D unresolved. This CDR3 spans 17 amino acids. Trimming shortened V by 0 bases and J by 1 base, and 15 bases separated the two germline ends. CDR1 and CDR2 from the germline V gene are LGHDT and YNNKEL (reference sequence). The CDR3 DNA reads as TGTGCCAGCAGCCAAGATCTTGTGGGCGGGATTAACTATGGCTACACCTTC. It yields the protein CASSQDLVGGINYGYTF.

The V call is TRBV3-1 (or the pseudogene TRBV3-2), the J call TRBJ1-1; D is possibly TRBD1 (6 bases). Looked up from germline, CDR1 is LGHDT and CDR2 is YNNKEL (reference sequence). V gave up 4 bases and J gave up 4 bases, with 13 bases separating them. The CDR3 is made up of 14 amino acids. The CDR3 spells CASSPVLTGTEAFF. The CDR3 DNA reads TGTGCCAGCAGCCCAGTATTGACAGGCACTGAAGCTTTCTTT.

The chain recombines TRBV7-8 with TRBJ1-6; 9 nucleotides agree with TRBD1. Germline values: CDR1 SGHVS, CDR2 FQNEAQ. V was clipped by 1 base and J by 8 bases; unmatched bases: 6. This CDR3 has 16 amino acids. CDR3 coding DNA: TGTGCCAGCAGCTTAGGTTGGACAGGGGTGGATTCACCCCTCCACTTT. Encoded protein: CASSLGWTGVDSPLHF.

The chain uses TRBV21-1 and TRBJ2-2; the D call TRBD2 from the table was never checked on the DNA. TRBV21-1 is classified as a pseudogene. The CDR3 has 15 residues. CDR3 residues: CASSSSGVWTGELFF. The CDR3, as DNA: TGTGCCAGCAGTAGTAGCGGGGTTTGGACCGGGGAGCTGTTTTTT.

The chain employs TRBV7-9 and TRBJ1-4; 7 bases fit TRBD1. The junction had 11 bases not matched to a gene; V was cut back by 5 bases and J by 5 bases. CDR1 SEHNR and CDR2 FQNEAQ come from the germline V gene (reference sequence). The CDR3 extends over 16 amino acids. This CDR3 is CASSLKRGQGNEKLFF. The CDR3 DNA follows: TGTGCCAGCAGCCTTAAAAGGGGGCAGGGGAATGAAAAACTGTTTTTT.

V gene TRBV28 combines with J gene TRBJ1-2; TRBD1 matches at 7 bases. From germline, CDR1 is MDHEN and CDR2 SYDVKM. This CDR3 contains 13 residues. The ends lost 6 bases at V and 6 bases at J; junction bases unmatched: 7. DNA of the CDR3: TGTGCCAGCAGATCCGGGACAGACGATGGCTACACCTTC. Translating gives CASRSGTDDGYTF.

The V and J genes are TRBV5-1 and TRBJ2-7, with 8 bases that match TRBD1. The CDR3 loop spans 14 amino acids. CDR1 is SGHRS and CDR2 is YFSETQ in the germline V gene. Losses at the gene ends were 3 bases for V and 3 bases for J; bases not matched to a gene: 5. DNA for the CDR3: TGCGCCAGCAGCTCCGGGACAGGAAGCTACGAGCAGTACTTC. Translated: CASSSGTGSYEQYF.

This clone was seen a single time. The chain combines TRBV5-1 with TRBJ2-7; D remains unclear. The V gene's germline CDR1 is SGHRS and CDR2 YFSETQ. The CDR3 sequence is 14 residues long. V was pared by 3 bases and J by 0 bases, with 10 bases between. The CDR3 here is CASSYLPTSYEQYF. As DNA, the CDR3 is TGCGCCAGCAGCTATCTCCCTACCTCCTACGAGCAGTACTTC.

The rearrangement joins TRBV14 to TRBJ2-1; TRBD1 matches at 11 bases. The CDR3 runs to 16 residues. Germline assignment: CDR1 SGHDN and CDR2 FVKESK. Trimming cost V 2 bases and J 3 bases; bases outside gene matches: 3. For the CDR3, the DNA is TGTGCCAGCAGCCAACATGGGACAGGGGGCTACAATGAGCAGTTCTTC. Its translation is CASSQHGTGGYNEQFF.